This is a list of T cell receptor beta chains from one sample in a study of blood T cell repertoires in COVID-19. TCRdb's table, derived via immunoSEQ multiplex PCR, lists solely in-frame clones and lacks some. The profile shows about 380,000 clones, roughly 90% of them singletons. Sequenced sample: peripheral blood. The receptors here all came from a man aged 40-49 years with acute or convalescent COVID-19. CDR3s include the opening cysteine and the closing phenylalanine or tryptophan. A D gene is named only where the DNA matches it firmly. For some rows the clone size is stated as once, few or many, or as a class when expanded; others skip it.

>.|TRBD1|TRBV5-8|17|TRBJ2-2
TGTGCCAGCAGCGTGCCGGGACAGGCGTCGAACACCGGGGAGCTGTTTTTT
CASSVPGQASNTGELFF
>once|.|TRBV19|14|TRBJ1-4
TGTGCCAGTATGCAAATGGGGGCGCCTGAAAAACTGTTTTTT
CASMQMGAPEKLFF
>.|.|TRBV4-3|15|TRBJ1-4
TGCGCCAGCAGCCAAGAGGGGGGGGCACTTGAAAAACTGTTTTTT
CASSQEGGALEKLFF
>.|.|TRBV28|15|TRBJ1-3
TGTGCCAGCAGTCCCTCGGGGGGCTCTGGAAACACCATATATTTT
CASSPSGGSGNTIYF
>.|TRBD1|TRBV5-5|15|TRBJ2-3
TGTGCCAGCATCTCGCAGGGGGCGCTGACAGATACGCAGTATTTT
CASISQGALTDTQYF
>.|.|TRBV6-4|15|TRBJ2-7
TGTGCCAGCAGTGACCAAGGGAATTTTGCAGGGGAGCAGTACTTC
CASSDQGNFAGEQYF
>.|TRBD1|TRBV10-3|18|TRBJ1-2
TGTGCCGTGCTGTACCGGGGGACAGGTTATCAGTCTAACTATGGCTACACCTTC
CAVLYRGTGYQSNYGYTF
>.|TRBD1|TRBV28|15|TRBJ1-1
TGTGCCAGCAGTTTGCCGATACGCAGGGGGAGGGAAGCTTTCTTT
CASSLPIRRGREAFF
>.|.|TRBV30|12|TRBJ1-3
TGTGCCTCAAGAAGGGGGAAAAACACCATATATTTT
CASRRGKNTIYF
>.|TRBD2|TRBV5-1|15|TRBJ2-1
TGCGCCAGCAGCCCCACTAGCGGGAGCTACAATGAGCAGTTCTTC
CASSPTSGSYNEQFF
>few|TRBD1|TRBV3-1/TRBV3-2|14|TRBJ1-2
TGTGCCAGCAGCCTAGGGGGCGCATACTATGGCTACACCTTC
CASSLGGAYYGYTF
>.|.|TRBV11-2|14|TRBJ1-1
TGTGCCAGCAGCCTGGTTCGGAGGCGGGCTGAAGCTTTCTTT
CASSLVRRRAEAFF
>.|TRBD1|TRBV11-2|15|TRBJ2-7
TGTGCCAGCAGCTTACAACAGGGGGGCTGGGGCGAGCAGTACTTC
CASSLQQGGWGEQYF
>.|TRBD1|TRBV25-1|13|TRBJ1-1
TGTGCCAGCGTAGCAGGGGGAGGCACTGAAGCTTTCTTT
CASVAGGGTEAFF
>.|.|TRBV7-2|13|TRBJ2-3
TGTGCCAGCAGCTCCCGGGGCACAGATACGCAGTATTTT
CASSSRGTDTQYF
>.|TRBD2|TRBV29-1|17|TRBJ2-1
TGCAGCGTGACTGCCATGGGGCGCGGGAGTTCCTACAATGAGCAGTTCTTC
CSVTAMGRGSSYNEQFF
>.|.|TRBV6-6|13|TRBJ1-6
TGTGCCAGCAGTTACTCCTCGGAGACACCCCTCCACTTT
CASSYSSETPLHF
>.|.|TRBV5-5|15|TRBJ1-5
TGTGCCAGCAGTTACCTGGGGGGGGCCGGTCAGCCCCAGCATTTT
CASSYLGGAGQPQHF
>.|.|TRBV3-1/TRBV3-2|16|TRBJ1-6
TGTGCCAGCAGGGGGACTCGGTCGGACTATAATTCACCCCTCCACTTT
CASRGTRSDYNSPLHF
>.|TRBD1|TRBV27|13|TRBJ1-2
TGTGCCAGCAGTTGGGACAGGGCAAAGGGCTACACCTTC
CASSWDRAKGYTF
>few|.|TRBV27|15|TRBJ1-1
TGTGCCAGCAGTAGATTGGGACAAGTGAACACTGAAGCTTTCTTT
CASSRLGQVNTEAFF
>.|.|TRBV9|15|TRBJ2-2
TGTGCCAGCAGCGTAGGGGCACGGAGGGCCGGGGAGCTGTTTTTT
CASSVGARRAGELFF
>.|.|TRBV24-1|15|TRBJ2-2
TGTGCCACCAGTGATTGGCGACAGGACACCGGGGAGCTGTTTTTT
CATSDWRQDTGELFF